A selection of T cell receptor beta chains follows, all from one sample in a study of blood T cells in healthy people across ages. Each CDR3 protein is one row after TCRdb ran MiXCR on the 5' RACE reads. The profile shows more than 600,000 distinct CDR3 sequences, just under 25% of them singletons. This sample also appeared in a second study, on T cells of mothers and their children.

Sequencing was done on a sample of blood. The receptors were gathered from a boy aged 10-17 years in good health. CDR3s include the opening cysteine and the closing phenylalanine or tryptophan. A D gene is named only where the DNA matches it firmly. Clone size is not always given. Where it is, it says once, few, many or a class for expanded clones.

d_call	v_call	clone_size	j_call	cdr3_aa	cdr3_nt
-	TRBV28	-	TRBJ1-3	CASSLRISGNTIYF	TGTGCCAGCAGTTTGCGGATCTCTGGAAACACCATATATTTT
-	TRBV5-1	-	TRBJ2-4	CASSLAGEVIQYF	TGCGCCAGCAGCTTGGCTGGGGAGGTCATTCAGTACTTC
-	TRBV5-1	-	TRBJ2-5	CASSRQEETQYF	TGCGCCAGCAGCCGACAAGAAGAGACCCAGTACTTC
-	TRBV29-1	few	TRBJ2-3	CSVGQGPDTQYF	TGCAGCGTTGGCCAGGGGCCAGATACGCAGTATTTT
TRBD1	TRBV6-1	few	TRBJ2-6	CASSYSDRGLSGANVLTF	TGTGCCAGCTCGTATTCAGACAGGGGGCTTTCTGGGGCCAACGTCCTGACTTTC
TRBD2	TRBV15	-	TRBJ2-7	CATSREPSGLAGGEQYF	TGTGCCACCAGCAGAGAGCCTTCAGGACTAGCGGGGGGCGAGCAGTACTTC
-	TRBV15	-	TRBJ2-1	CATSRVGGPNEQFF	TGTGCCACCAGCAGGGTAGGAGGGCCCAATGAGCAGTTCTTC
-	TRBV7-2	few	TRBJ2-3	CASSLARLRTDTQYF	TGTGCCAGCAGCTTAGCCAGACTTCGCACAGATACGCAGTATTTT
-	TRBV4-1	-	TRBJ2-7	CASSQDPGNEQYF	TGCGCCAGCAGCCAAGATCCCGGGAACGAGCAGTACTTC
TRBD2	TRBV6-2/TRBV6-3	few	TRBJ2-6	CASSYGLAGAETSGANVLTF	TGTGCCAGCAGTTACGGACTAGCGGGGGCCGAAACTTCTGGGGCCAACGTCCTGACTTTC
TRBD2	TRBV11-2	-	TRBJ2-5	CASSLEGSGAEETQYF	TGTGCCAGCAGCTTGGAGGGGAGCGGGGCTGAAGAGACCCAGTACTTC
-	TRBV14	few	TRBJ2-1	CAGSQFVTTPGNEQFF	TGTGCCGGCAGCCAATTCGTGACTACCCCAGGCAATGAGCAGTTCTTC
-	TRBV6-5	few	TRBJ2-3	CASSQGPSTDTQYF	TGTGCCAGCAGTCAGGGACCCAGCACAGATACGCAGTATTTT
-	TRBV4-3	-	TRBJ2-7	CASSQDFERTYEQYF	TGCGCCAGCAGCCAAGATTTCGAACGGACCTACGAGCAGTACTTC
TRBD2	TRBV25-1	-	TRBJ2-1	CASSGRTSGSQRGNEQFF	TGTGCCAGCAGTGGGCGGACTAGCGGGAGTCAACGGGGGAATGAGCAGTTCTTC
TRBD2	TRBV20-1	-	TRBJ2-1	CSARPIGGAYNEQFF	TGCAGTGCTAGACCCATTGGGGGGGCCTACAATGAGCAGTTCTTC
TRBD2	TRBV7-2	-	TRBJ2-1	CASSFSSGISGNEQFF	TGTGCCAGCAGCTTCTCTAGCGGGATATCGGGCAATGAGCAGTTCTTC
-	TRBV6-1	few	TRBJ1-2	CASIPGRRGDGYTF	TGTGCCAGCATTCCCGGGAGGCGGGGGGATGGCTACACCTTC
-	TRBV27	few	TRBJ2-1	CASSLDSPLNEQFF	TGTGCCAGCAGTTTAGACAGCCCCCTCAATGAGCAGTTCTTC
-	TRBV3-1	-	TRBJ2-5	CASSQDPWTEETQYF	TGTGCCAGCAGCCAAGATCCTTGGACAGAAGAGACCCAGTACTTC
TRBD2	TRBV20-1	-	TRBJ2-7	CSAPPSGRGYEQYF	TGCAGTGCACCTCCTAGCGGGAGGGGCTACGAGCAGTACTTC
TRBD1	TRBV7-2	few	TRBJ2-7	CASSLRGQGLNEQYF	TGTGCCAGCAGCCTAAGGGGACAGGGGTTGAACGAGCAGTACTTC